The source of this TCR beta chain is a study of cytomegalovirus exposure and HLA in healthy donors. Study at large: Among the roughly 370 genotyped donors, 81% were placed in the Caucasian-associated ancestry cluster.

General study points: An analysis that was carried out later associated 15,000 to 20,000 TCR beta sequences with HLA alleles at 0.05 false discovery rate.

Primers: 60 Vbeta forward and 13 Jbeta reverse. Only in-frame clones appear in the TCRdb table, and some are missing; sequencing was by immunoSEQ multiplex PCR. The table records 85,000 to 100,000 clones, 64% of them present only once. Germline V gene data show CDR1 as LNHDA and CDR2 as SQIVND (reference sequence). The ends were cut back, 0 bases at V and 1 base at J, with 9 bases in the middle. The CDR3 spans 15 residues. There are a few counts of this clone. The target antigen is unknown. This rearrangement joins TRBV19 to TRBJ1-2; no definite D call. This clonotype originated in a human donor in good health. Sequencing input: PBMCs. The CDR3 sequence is CASSIETAYNYGYTF. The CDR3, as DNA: TGTGCCAGTAGTATAGAAACAGCATATAACTATGGCTACACCTTC.